This TCR beta chain was identified in a study of T cells after yellow fever vaccination (dated by TCRdb to between 2019 and 2020). Regarding the study in general: Staining for CD3, CD45RA, CCR7 and CD95 was used to sort memory subsets (EM, EMRA, CM and Tscm) on a BD FACS Aria III. To track T-cell clones before and after primary and booster YFV17D yellow fever vaccination, bulk TCR alpha and beta repertoires were sequenced longitudinally. Libraries from fractions with low cell numbers were prepared with the SMART-Seq v4 Ultra Low Input RNA kit. Memory subsets were sorted on days 0, 15 and 45 and at 18 months following primary vaccination, and on days 0, 15 and 45 following the 30-year booster. Two healthy male donors, one aged 18 to 29 and one aged 30 to 40 years, were included in the cohort. Blood samples were taken at several timepoints before and after primary and secondary immunization, and bulk PBMC replicates and cell subsets were isolated. Results and caveats for the whole study, not just this receptor: Computational filtering was required because FACS-sorted repertoires could contain abundant contaminating clonotypes from the bulk population. On day 0, almost all vaccine-responding clonotypes were found to be below detection in the sorted memory subsets. Most clones expanded after primary vaccination were re-detected after the booster (almost 98% of CD4 and approximately 85% of CD8), suggesting broad memory maintenance. The secondary T-cell response was found to be weaker but faster than the primary response, with a peak reached on day 5 rather than on day 15. Only a couple of donors were included in the study, so the extent to which the findings can be generalized is limited. A small share of clonotypes occurred in both CD4 and CD8 compartments, likely arising from convergent recombination.

Taken with the paper, the label for treatment or condition translates to: live attenuated yellow fever vaccine strain. A standard Ficoll-Paque protocol was used to isolate PBMCs from peripheral blood. For sorted memory subsets, RNA extraction was done with the RNeasy Micro Kit. This clonotype appeared a few times. No base quality values were provided; no much bigger clone lies one nucleotide off. Relative to germline, V is 2 bases shorter and J is 6 bases shorter, with 11 bases between their ends. The CDR3 numbers 13 residues from cysteine through valine. Just the 39-base CDR3 DNA is kept, in frame starting at base 1. CDR1 and CDR2, per the germline V gene, are MNHEY and SVGEGT. Sequencing was carried out with an Illumina NovaSeq 6000. TCR cDNA was synthesized by 5'RACE template switching, through which a universal primer site and unique molecular identifiers were introduced. cDNA synthesis was primed from both the TCR alpha and TCR beta constant segments. Two PCR steps were used to amplify libraries, with sample barcodes and sequencing adapters being added in the second step. Sequencing of libraries was performed on Illumina HiSeq 2500 (2x100 bp) or NovaSeq (2x150 bp). Processing in the source paper ran as follows. Reads were demultiplexed and collapsed into UMI consensus sequences with MIGEC, and V(D)J alignment was performed with MiXCR. Clonotypes responding to the vaccine were identified with edgeR on replicate PBMC samples, with the criteria of FDR below 0.01 and a log2 fold change above 5 up to day 15. Bulk clonotypes were assigned CD4 or CD8 identity according to which sequenced CD4 or CD8 repertoire held them at higher abundance. To estimate how each clone was distributed across memory phenotypes, clonotype frequencies in memory subsets were weighted by the numbers of FACS-sorted cells. TCRdb redid the processing of the public reads, applying fastp at Q25 and MiXCR, and retained in-frame beta chains. Every CDR3 protein is listed once, alongside the most common genes and DNA of its rows. These V and J calls rely on TCRdb rather than the paper's analysis. The sample data list 45,000 to 60,000 distinct CDR3 sequences, and approximately 5.7% of these were observed just once. The ten largest clones take up 31% of the sample.

The sequences come from PBMCs, either bulk or a sorted T-cell subset (CD4+, CD8+, memory, or dextramer-sorted; not recorded which), collected on the day of the yellow fever booster vaccination. This clonotype was obtained from a man aged 18 to 35 who received the YFV17D yellow fever vaccine. Here the chain combines TRBV6-2 or TRBV6-3 and TRBJ2-7; no D segment can be confidently identified. The DNA is as follows: TGTGCCAGCAGTTACAGGGTAAAAAGCGAGCAGTACGTC. This translates into CASSYRVKSEQYV.